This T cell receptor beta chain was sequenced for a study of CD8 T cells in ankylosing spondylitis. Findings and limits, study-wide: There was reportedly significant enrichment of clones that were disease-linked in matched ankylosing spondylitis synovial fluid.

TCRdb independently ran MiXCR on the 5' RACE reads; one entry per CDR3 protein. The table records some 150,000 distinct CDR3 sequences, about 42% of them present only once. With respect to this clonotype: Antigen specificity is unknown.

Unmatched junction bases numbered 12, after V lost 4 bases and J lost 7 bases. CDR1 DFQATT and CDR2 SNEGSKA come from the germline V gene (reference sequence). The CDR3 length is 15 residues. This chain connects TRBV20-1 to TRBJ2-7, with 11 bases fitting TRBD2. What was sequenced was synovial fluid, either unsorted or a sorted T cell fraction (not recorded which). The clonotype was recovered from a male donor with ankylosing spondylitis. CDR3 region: CSAIRGGTSGREQYF. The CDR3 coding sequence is TGCAGTGCTATAAGAGGAGGAACTAGCGGGAGAGAGCAGTACTTC.